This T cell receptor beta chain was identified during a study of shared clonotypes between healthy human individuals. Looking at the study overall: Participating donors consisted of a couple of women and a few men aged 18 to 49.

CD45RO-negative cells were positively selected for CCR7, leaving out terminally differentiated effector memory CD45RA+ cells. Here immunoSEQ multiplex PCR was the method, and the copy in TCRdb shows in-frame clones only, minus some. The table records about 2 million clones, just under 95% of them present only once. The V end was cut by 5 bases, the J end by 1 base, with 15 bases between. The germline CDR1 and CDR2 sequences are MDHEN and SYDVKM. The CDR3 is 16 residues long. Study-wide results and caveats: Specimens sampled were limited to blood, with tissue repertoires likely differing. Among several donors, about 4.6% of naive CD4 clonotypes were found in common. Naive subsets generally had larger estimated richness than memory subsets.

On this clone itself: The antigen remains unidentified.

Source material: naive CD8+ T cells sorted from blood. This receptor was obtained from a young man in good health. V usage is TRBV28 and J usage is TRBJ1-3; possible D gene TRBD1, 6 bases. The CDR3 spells CASSNLQGGSGNTIYF. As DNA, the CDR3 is TGTGCCAGCAGTAACTTACAGGGCGGATCTGGAAACACCATATATTTT. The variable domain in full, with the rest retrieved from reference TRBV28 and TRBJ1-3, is DVKVTQSSRYLVKRTGEKVFLECVQDMDHENMFWYRQDPGLGLRLIYFSYDVKMKEKGDIPEGYSVSREKKERFSLILESASTNQTSMYLCASSNLQGGSGNTIYFGEGSWLTVV.